This T cell receptor (beta chain) appears in the sequencing data of a study of tumor and adjacent non-tumor tissue in lung cancer. Points from the study as a whole: TCR diversity was significantly greater in tumor than normal lung tissue. Normal lung showed higher cumulative top 100 clone frequency than tumor.

RNA was extracted from bulk tissue without any cell sorting. This CDR3 has 14 residues. Germline CDR1 and CDR2: SGHNT and YENEEA. The library came from three nested PCR rounds adapted from ARM-PCR protocols. TCRdb called the multiplex PCR reads again in MiXCR, with one record for every CDR3 protein. The sample holds around 99,000 distinct CDR3 sequences, roughly 80% seen once. In its sample, this clonotype was seen once. Antigen specificity is unknown. Mismatch with germline at one junction end may stem from a read error. This chain links TRBV11-3 with TRBJ2-7, with a tentative D call TRBD2 (5 bases). This clonotype was sampled from a woman aged 60 to 75 with non-small cell lung cancer. The material sequenced was lung tumor tissue. CDR3: CASSLNTGTYDQYF. The DNA of the CDR3 is TGTGCCAGCAGCTTAAATACGGGAACCTACGACCAGTACTTT. The full variable domain, in which reference TRBV11-3 and TRBJ2-7 provide the parts outside the CDR3, is EAGVVQSPRYKIIEKKQPVAFWCNPISGHNTLYWYLQNLGQGPELLIRYENEEAVDDSQLPKDRFSAERLKGVDSTLKIQPAELGDSAVYLCASSLNTGTYDQYFGPGTRLTVT.